Included here is one TCR beta chain sequence, with context. Data came from immunoSEQ multiplex PCR; TCRdb stores just in-frame clones and leaves some out. Altogether about 340,000 clones are present, about 93% being singletons, with the ten largest covering 5% to 7%. This specimen belongs to a study of brain T cells in children with intractable seizures. The CDR3 is made up of 16 amino acids. Losses at the gene ends were 5 bases for V and 2 bases for J; bases not matched to a gene: 5. Looked up from germline, CDR1 is MNHEY and CDR2 is SVGEGT. The time point denotes: blood from clinic visit 5 months post-surgery; TSC patient then seizure free. The sequenced cases were selected for having the highest brain T cell transcript signatures.

This sequence originates from a boy in the first two years of life with tuberous sclerosis and intractable seizures. This chain uses TRBV6-2 or TRBV6-3 with TRBJ2-4, with 11 bases fitting TRBD1. The material was peripheral blood, obtained more than 4 months after surgery. CDR3 coding DNA: TGTGCCAGCAGTCCAGGACAGGGGGCTTCCAAAAACATTCAGTACTTC. Translating it yields CASSPGQGASKNIQYF.